These 19 T cell receptor beta chains originate from one sample sequenced in a study of post-analysis software for immune sequencing data. Points from the study as a whole: Controls had lower frequencies than patients of about 5 TRBV segments, which included TRBV5-6, TRBV5-1 and TRBV20-1.

The antigens for these receptors are not known. The TCR beta cDNA libraries carried unique molecular identifiers. TCRdb used MiXCR to reprocess the PCR reads, holding one entry per CDR3 protein. The sample shows more than 500,000 distinct CDR3 sequences, 34% of them seen only once. Sequenced sample: blood. These TCRs come from a girl younger than 18 with multiple sclerosis.

The chain carries TRBV4-1 and TRBJ1-4, with D possibly being TRBD1 (5 bases). The CDR3 contains 16 residues. Trimming left V 0 bases short and J 8 bases short, with 16 bases between. Germline CDR1 reads MGHRA; CDR2 reads YSYEKL. CDR3 amino acids: CASSQEGTLRGEKLFF. The DNA for the CDR3 is TGCGCCAGCAGCCAAGAAGGAACGTTAAGGGGCGAAAAACTGTTTTTT.

J is TRBJ2-7 and V is TRBV6-5; D might be TRBD2 (6 bases). Trimming left V 2 bases short and J 2 bases short, with 13 bases between. The CDR3 spans 15 residues. In germline, CDR1 is MNHEY, CDR2 SVGAGI. DNA of the CDR3: TGTGCCAGCAGTTACGCGGGACTGGGGGCCTACGAGCAGTACTTC. As protein: CASSYAGLGAYEQYF.

This chain connects TRBV7-2 to TRBJ2-7; no clear D gene. V lost 1 base to trimming and J lost 0 bases, with 13 bases between them. The length of the CDR3 is 16 residues. Germline CDR1 SGHTA, CDR2 FQGNSA. The CDR3 loop reads CASSLGVSASSYEQYF. DNA of the CDR3: TGTGCCAGCAGCTTAGGAGTTAGTGCAAGCTCCTACGAGCAGTACTTC.

This clonotype occurred a few times. This chain links TRBV29-1 with TRBJ1-1, with D hard to call. This CDR3 has 12 residues. Trimming shortened V by 7 bases and J by 7 bases, and 16 bases separated the two germline ends. Germline CDR1 SQVTM, CDR2 ANQGSEA. CDR3 bases: TGCAGCGCCCGTCGGGCGGAGGGTGAAGCTTTCTTT. It encodes CSARRAEGEAFF. Full variable domain (outside the CDR3, taken from reference TRBV29-1 and TRBJ1-1): SAVISQKPSRDICQRGTSLTIQCQVDSQVTMMFWYRQQPGQSLTLIATANQGSEATYESGFVIDKFPISRPNLTFSTLTVSNMSPEDSSIYLCSARRAEGEAFFGQGTRLTVV.

V is TRBV24-1 and J is TRBJ2-5, with 8 bases fitting TRBD1. With 2 bases clipped from V and 4 bases from J, the junction kept 17 bases outside the gene matches. Germline assignment: CDR1 KGHDR and CDR2 SFDVKD. This CDR3 is 19 amino acids long. CDR3 DNA sequence: TGTGCCACCAGTGATTATTGGGGGCAGGGGGCGCTTCCCATAGAGACCCAGTACTTC. As protein: CATSDYWGQGALPIETQYF.

The rearrangement joins TRBV20-1 to TRBJ2-5; possible D gene TRBD2, 6 bases. CDR3 length: 12 residues. CDR1 is DFQATT, CDR2 SNEGSKA, per germline (reference sequence). The CDR3 is CRGAGSQETQYF. In DNA form, the CDR3 reads TGCAGAGGCGCGGGGAGCCAAGAGACCCAGTACTTC.

The chain joins TRBV7-2 to TRBJ1-1; the D is unclear. Germline V gene data show CDR1 as SGHTA and CDR2 as FQGNSA. The CDR3 sequence is 15 residues long. V was pared by 5 bases and J by 5 bases, with 18 bases between. The CDR3 protein is CASSPKRVAGTEAFF. The CDR3 DNA is TGTGCCAGCAGCCCAAAGAGGGTTGCGGGAACTGAAGCTTTCTTT. The full variable domain, completed using reference TRBV7-2 and TRBJ1-1, is GAGVSQSPSNKVTEKGKDVELRCDPISGHTALYWYRQSLGQGLEFLIYFQGNSAPDKSGLPSDRFSAERTGGSVSTLTIQRTQQEDSAVYLCASSPKRVAGTEAFFGQGTRLTVV.

This chain joins TRBV12-3 or TRBV12-4 and TRBJ2-3; the D gene is possibly TRBD2 (6 bases). The length of the CDR3 is 16 residues. Trimming left V 7 bases short and J 4 bases short, with 21 bases between. CDR3: CASNSAGRSLADTQYF. The CDR3, as DNA: TGTGCCAGCAATTCCGCGGGGCGGTCCTTAGCAGATACGCAGTATTTT.

The V and J genes are TRBV3-1 and TRBJ2-3; D not certain. V gave up 3 bases and J gave up 2 bases, with 6 bases separating them. From germline, CDR1 is LGHDT and CDR2 YNNKEL (reference sequence). This CDR3 spans 13 amino acids. This CDR3 is CASSQAYTDTQYF. The CDR3 DNA follows: TGTGCCAGCAGCCAGGCTTACACAGATACGCAGTATTTT.

The chain uses TRBV7-6 and TRBJ2-5; D might be TRBD1 (5 bases). V was shortened by 6 bases and J by 5 bases, with 22 bases between the two germline ends. Germline V gene data show CDR1 as SGHVS and CDR2 as FNYEAQ. There are 16 residues in the CDR3. CDR3 bases: TGTGCCAGCAGTCTATTACGAGCAGGGTCGGGCGAGACCCAGTACTTC. It codes for CASSLLRAGSGETQYF.

The chain recombines TRBV15 with TRBJ1-5, with 9 bases matching TRBD1. V was pared by 1 base and J by 1 base, with 11 bases of the junction left unmatched. The CDR3 consists of 19 residues. The germline V gene has CDR1 LNHNV and CDR2 YYDKDF (reference sequence). CDR3 in amino acids: CATSRARTGVMRSNQPQHF. The CDR3 DNA reads TGTGCCACCAGCAGAGCCCGGACAGGGGTAATGAGAAGCAATCAGCCCCAGCATTTT.

This clonotype showed up just a few times. The chain couples TRBV12-3 or TRBV12-4 to TRBJ2-3; 8 bases match TRBD1. The junction had 13 bases not matched to a gene; V was cut back by 3 bases and J by 5 bases. The CDR3 consists of 17 residues. DNA for the CDR3: TGTGCCAGCAGTTTTCCGGACAGGGAACCTCCTTTAGATACGCAGTATTTT. Translation gives CASSFPDREPPLDTQYF.

Regarding this clonotype: Compared with germline, one end of the junction differs, possibly owing to a read error. The chain carries TRBV12-3 or TRBV12-4 and TRBJ2-7, with 7 bases fitting TRBD2. The CDR3 is 14 amino acids. The CDR3 loop reads CASSKSGATYGQYF. The DNA of the CDR3 is TGTGCTAGCAGTAAAAGCGGGGCCACCTACGGGCAGTACTTC.

This clonotype came up a few times. V gene TRBV27 combines with J gene TRBJ2-1; D is unclear. In germline, CDR1 is MNHEY, CDR2 SMNVEV (reference sequence). The CDR3 has 13 residues. V lost 3 bases, J lost 9 bases, and 12 bases lay in between. As DNA, the CDR3 is TGTGCCAGCAGTTTCGCCCCGTTAGGTGAGCAGTTCTTC. This codes for CASSFAPLGEQFF.

The rearrangement links TRBV3-1 to TRBJ2-1, with 7 bases lining up with TRBD2. The CDR3 is made up of 15 amino acids. From germline, CDR1 is LGHDT and CDR2 YNNKEL (reference sequence). V lost 5 bases and J lost 8; bases outside the gene matches: 12. DNA for the CDR3: TGTGCCAGCAGCTATCTCGGGAGGACGTTCGATGAGCAGTTCTTC. It encodes CASSYLGRTFDEQFF.

V and J are TRBV5-6 and TRBJ2-3, with D possibly being TRBD2 (5 bases). The CDR3 is 14 residues long. V lost 2 bases to trimming and J lost 10 bases, with 17 bases between them. CDR1 is SGHDT and CDR2 is YYEEEE in the germline V gene. This CDR3 reads CASSFWESWDAQYF. In nucleotides, the CDR3 is TGTGCCAGCAGCTTTTGGGAGAGTTGGGATGCGCAGTATTTT.

J is TRBJ2-3 and V is TRBV7-9, with 7 bases fitting TRBD2. Per the germline V gene, CDR1 is SEHNR and CDR2 is FQNEAQ (reference sequence). The CDR3 sequence is 13 residues long. Trimming at V came to 11 bases and at J to 3 bases, leaving 8 bases not matched to a gene. The CDR3 DNA reads TGTGCCTGCTTGGGGGGGGAGACAGATACGCAGTATTTT. Protein sequence: CACLGGETDTQYF.

The gene calls are TRBV9 and TRBJ2-3; 9 bases map to TRBD1. Losses at the gene ends were 2 bases for V and 6 bases for J; bases not matched to a gene: 7. Germline CDR1 SGDLS, CDR2 YYNGEE. The CDR3 consists of 15 residues. Here the CDR3 reads CASSVLDRGGDTQYF. CDR3 coding DNA: TGTGCCAGCAGCGTCCTGGACAGGGGTGGGGATACGCAGTATTTT.

This clonotype was found a few times. The chain couples TRBV5-1 to TRBJ2-1; 8 bases agree with TRBD2. CDR1 is SGHRS, CDR2 YFSETQ, per germline. V lost 4 bases and J lost 5; bases outside the gene matches: 8. CDR3 length: 15 residues. The CDR3 is CASSQASGLDNEQFF. CDR3 bases: TGCGCCAGCAGCCAAGCTAGCGGGCTGGACAATGAGCAGTTCTTC. The full variable domain, completed using reference TRBV5-1 and TRBJ2-1, is KAGVTQTPRYLIKTRGQQVTLSCSPISGHRSVSWYQQTPGQGLQFLFEYFSETQRNKGNFPGRFSGRQFSNSRSEMNVSTLELGDSALYLCASSQASGLDNEQFFGPGTRLTVL.